This T cell receptor (beta chain) was documented in a study of CD4+ T cells in melanoma (dated by TCRdb to the early 2020s). In the study overall: Neoantigen-specific CD4+ T cells in human melanoma were investigated in the study.

In regard to this clone: The antigen it recognizes is unknown. No quality values exist for individual bases; no much larger clone is one base distant.

Patients with melanoma were used as donors. Paper-wide results and their limitations: Neoantigen-specific CD4+ T cells in melanoma were reported to show diverse differentiation states. Neoantigen-specific CD4+ T cells were reported to be correlated with the function of CD8+ T cells, macrophages and B cells.

The library was generated by the immunoSEQ multiplex PCR assay. The table comes from immuneACCESS by way of TCRdb, which keeps in-frame sequences with V and J called. Part of the clones is missing from these tables; in studies checked, under half for an unresolved V gene and the rest for unknown reasons. The sample table records roughly 110,000 clones; 92% of these occur just once. The top ten constitute around 3.3% of the sample. The sequencing sample was made of peripheral blood. The clonotype comes from a human donor with melanoma.

The nucleotide sequence reads as follows: TGTGCCACCACCTACGGCAGTGGATCCTACGAGCAGTACTTC. It specifies CATTYGSGSYEQYF. The rearrangement joined TRBV6-1 to TRBJ2-7, with the identity of the D gene unclear. The V end loses 10 bases and the J end loses 1 base, and a stretch of 17 bases separates them. The CDR3 numbers 14 residues from cysteine through phenylalanine. Only the CDR3 DNA is retained, 42 bases long and in frame from the first base. The germline V gene supplies CDR1 MNHNS and CDR2 SASEGT.